This passage covers 28 T cell receptor beta chains from one sample sequenced in a study of tumour-infiltrating T cells in Burkitt lymphoma. Sequencing used immunoSEQ multiplex PCR; TCRdb keeps in-frame clones, though not all of them. The table includes tens of thousands of clones, around 30% detected once. The material sequenced was tumor tissue. The receptor set was obtained from a human donor with Burkitt lymphoma.

This chain links TRBV5-6 with TRBJ2-7; D remains unclear. Germline V gene lookup returns CDR1 SGHDT and CDR2 YYEEEE. V shed 0 bases and J shed 0 bases, with 10 bases lying between them. This CDR3 is 15 amino acids long. This chain's CDR3 is CASSLALQNSYEQYF. The CDR3 region has the DNA TGTGCCAGCAGCTTGGCACTGCAAAACTCCTACGAGCAGTACTTC.

The chain links TRBV29-1 to TRBJ2-7; TRBD1 agrees at 9 bases. CDR3 length equals 15 residues. V shed 1 base and J 3 bases; nucleotides not matched to a gene: 7. Germline V gives CDR1 SQVTM, CDR2 ANQGSEA. This chain's CDR3 is CSVEVWGQGFYEQYF. CDR3 nucleotide sequence: TGCAGCGTTGAAGTTTGGGGACAGGGTTTCTACGAGCAGTACTTC.

The chain uses TRBV5-1 and TRBJ2-5, with TRBD1 matching over 9 bases. Germline CDR1 and CDR2: SGHRS and YFSETQ. The V gene end was trimmed by 3 bases and the J gene end by 5 bases; junction bases not matched to a gene: 14. The length of the CDR3 is 17 residues. In DNA form, the CDR3 reads TGCGCCAGCAGCTGGCGGCCGGGACAGGGAGTGAAGGAGACCCAGTACTTC. Encoded protein: CASSWRPGQGVKETQYF.

CDR3 amino acids: CASSLKLAGGSTDTQYF. CDR3 DNA: TGTGCCAGCAGCTTAAAACTAGCGGGGGGTAGCACAGATACGCAGTATTTT. The chain carries TRBV5-4 and TRBJ2-3; 12 bases agree with TRBD2. In germline, CDR1 is SGHNT, CDR2 YYREEE (reference sequence). This CDR3 spans 17 amino acids. With 2 bases clipped from V and 0 bases from J, the junction kept 4 bases outside the gene matches.

The rearrangement links TRBV4-1 to TRBJ2-7; 10 nucleotides line up with TRBD1. J gave up 7 bases and V 3 bases, and 6 bases lay outside the gene matches. CDR1 MGHRA and CDR2 YSYEKL come from the germline V gene. CDR3 size: 14 residues. CDR3: CASSHPRTGGEQYF. The CDR3 nucleotides read TGCGCCAGCAGCCACCCTAGGACAGGGGGGGAGCAGTACTTC.

This sequence joins TRBV7-8 and TRBJ1-2; tentatively, D is TRBD1 (6 bases). The CDR3 sequence is 15 residues long. Trimming pared 1 base from V and 7 bases from J, leaving 16 bases between. The germline V gene encodes CDR1 SGHVS and CDR2 FQNEAQ. CDR3 coding DNA: TGTGCCAGCAGCTTAGAATCGGCCAGGACAGCTGGCTACACCTTC. Protein sequence: CASSLESARTAGYTF.

The rearrangement uses TRBV2 and TRBJ2-5, with 8 bases lining up with TRBD2. Trimming at V came to 6 bases and at J to 0 bases, leaving 12 bases not matched to a gene. Germline-derived CDR1 and CDR2 are SNHLY and FYNNEI. This CDR3 comprises 17 residues. DNA of the CDR3: TGTGCCAGCAGCGACCTAGGGGAGCGGGGGAACCAAGAGACCCAGTACTTC. Translation gives CASSDLGERGNQETQYF. The variable domain in full, with the rest retrieved from reference TRBV2 and TRBJ2-5, is EPEVTQTPSHQVTQMGQEVILRCVPISNHLYFYWYRQILGQKVEFLVSFYNNEISEKSEIFDDQFSVERPDGSNFTLKIRSTKLEDSAMYFCASSDLGERGNQETQYFGPGTRLLVL.

This clone was observed a few times. The DNA is omitted, as the CDR3 cannot be located on it reliably, and the CDR3 follows TCRdb's listing. This rearrangement joins TRBV7-9 to TRBJ1-1; TRBD1, the table's D call, lacks a check against the DNA. Germline V lookup: CDR1 SEHNR, CDR2 FQNEAQ (reference sequence). The CDR3 length equals 14 residues, ends included. The CDR3 loop reads CASSFAGGNTETFF.

This chain links TRBV4-3 with TRBJ1-6, with D uncertain. In germline, CDR1 is LGHNA, CDR2 YSLEER. With 0 bases removed from V and 8 bases from J, the gap between germline ends came to 8 bases. The CDR3 is 14 amino acids. The CDR3 bases are TGCGCCAGCAGCCAAGACCCTCAGTATTCACCCCTCCACTTT. Translating gives CASSQDPQYSPLHF.

This chain joins TRBV18 and TRBJ2-3; D not certain. Germline V lookup: CDR1 KGHSH, CDR2 LQKENI. This CDR3 has 13 residues. V lost 0 bases and J 3 bases, leaving 4 bases between the germline ends. For the CDR3, the DNA is TGTGCCAGCTCACCACCGGTAACAGATACGCAGTATTTT. Amino acid sequence: CASSPPVTDTQYF.

The V and J genes are TRBV11-3 and TRBJ1-5, with TRBD1 as a possible D gene (5 bases). Germline V lookup: CDR1 SGHNT, CDR2 YENEEA. CDR3 length: 14 residues. Trimming removed 4 bases from V and 4 bases from J, with 11 bases in between. The CDR3 DNA is TGTGCCAGCAGCTCCCTCGACAGAAATCAGCCCCAGCATTTT. This codes for CASSSLDRNQPQHF.

The chain joins TRBV6-5 to TRBJ2-2; no firm D call. Per germline, CDR1 MNHEY and CDR2 SVGAGI. V dropped 11 bases and J dropped 0 bases, with 7 bases sitting between them. The CDR3 is 12 amino acids. CDR3 coding DNA: TGTGCCTTGCGGTCGAACACCGGGGAGCTGTTTTTT. Translating it yields CALRSNTGELFF.

This clone was detected only a few times. This chain joins TRBV2 and TRBJ1-5; unclear D gene. Germline V CDR1 and CDR2: SNHLY, FYNNEI. Trimming removed 6 bases at V and 0 bases at J, with 12 bases between. The CDR3 consists of 15 residues. The DNA of the CDR3 is TGTGCCAGCAGCGCCGGGAATTATAGCAATCAGCCCCAGCATTTT. It translates to CASSAGNYSNQPQHF.

This clone came up a few times. This chain connects TRBV4-1 to TRBJ1-5, with 7 positions matching TRBD1. V trimming: 1 base; J trimming: 2 bases; junction bases outside the gene matches: 2. The CDR3 loop spans 15 amino acids. Germline V gene sequence: CDR1 MGHRA, CDR2 YSYEKL. CDR3: CASSQAGGGNQPQHF. In DNA form, the CDR3 reads TGCGCCAGCAGCCAAGCAGGGGGAGGCAATCAGCCCCAGCATTTT.

The chain recombines TRBV6-1 with TRBJ1-5, with no clear D. Germline V gene lookup returns CDR1 MNHNS and CDR2 SASEGT. CDR3 length equals 13 residues. Trimming stripped 6 bases from V and 6 bases from J, with 12 bases between. The CDR3 coding sequence is TGTGCCAGCAGACGACCTAGCGGTCAGCCCCAGCATTTT. Amino acid sequence: CASRRPSGQPQHF.

This clone has more than one count but fewer than ten. The V and J genes are TRBV5-8 and TRBJ2-3, with TRBD1 identical over 7 bases. The CDR3 is made up of 16 amino acids. CDR1 is SGHTS and CDR2 is YDEGEE in the germline V gene. The J segment lost 3 bases and the V segment lost 1 base, leaving 8 bases of the junction unmatched. The CDR3 reads CASSLRFGRGTDTQYF. In nucleotides, the CDR3 is TGTGCCAGCAGCTTGCGTTTTGGCAGGGGGACAGATACGCAGTATTTT.

This clone was counted a few times. V and J are TRBV5-1 and TRBJ1-1; tentatively, D is TRBD1 (5 bases). V lost 5 bases, J lost 0 bases, and 11 bases lay in between. The CDR3 spans 14 residues. Per the germline V gene, CDR1 is SGHRS and CDR2 is YFSETQ. The DNA of the CDR3 is TGCGCCAGCAGTGTGGGGGGAGTGAACACTGAAGCTTTCTTT. Translation: CASSVGGVNTEAFF. Full variable domain (missing parts from reference TRBV5-1 and TRBJ1-1): KAGVTQTPRYLIKTRGQQVTLSCSPISGHRSVSWYQQTPGQGLQFLFEYFSETQRNKGNFPGRFSGRQFSNSRSEMNVSTLELGDSALYLCASSVGGVNTEAFFGQGTRLTVV.

The chain recombines TRBV5-6 with TRBJ1-1, with a weak D call TRBD1 (6 bases). Germline V CDR1 and CDR2: SGHDT, YYEEEE. V lost 1 base and J lost 2, with 15 bases in between. The CDR3 loop spans 16 amino acids. CDR3 region: CASSLSLQGLNTEAFF. CDR3 bases: TGTGCCAGCAGCTTGTCCCTACAGGGTCTAAACACTGAAGCTTTCTTT.

This clone was detected only a few times. This chain uses TRBV25-1 with TRBJ1-1, with D perhaps matching TRBD1 (6 bases). The germline CDR1 and CDR2 sequences are MGHDK and SYGVNS. The CDR3 loop spans 14 amino acids. Trimming pared 6 bases from V and 1 base from J, leaving 12 bases between. CDR3: CASRSGGGNTEAFF. CDR3 DNA: TGTGCCAGCAGATCCGGAGGGGGGAACACTGAAGCTTTCTTT.

This clone was seen a few times. CDR3 nucleotides: TGTGCCAGCAGTTGGGGACAGGGCAAAAACAATGAGCAGTTCTTC. Protein product: CASSWGQGKNNEQFF. The chain couples TRBV6-5 to TRBJ2-1, with 9 bases lining up with TRBD1. CDR1 and CDR2 from the germline V gene are MNHEY and SVGAGI. Losses at the gene ends were 4 bases for V and 5 bases for J; bases not matched to a gene: 6. The CDR3 totals 15 residues.

This rearrangement joins TRBV30 to TRBJ2-7; a weak D match, TRBD1 (6 bases). This CDR3 region has 15 residues. Germline V gene data show CDR1 as GTSNPN and CDR2 as SVGIG (reference sequence). Trimming removed 0 bases at V and 6 bases at J, with 18 bases between. The CDR3 is CAWSVLTQGLSEQYF. Here the CDR3 DNA reads TGTGCCTGGAGTGTACTCACGCAGGGGTTAAGCGAGCAGTACTTC.

This clone occurred a few times. The chain couples TRBV5-1 to TRBJ1-2, with a possible D match to TRBD1 (6 bases). The CDR3 loop spans 14 amino acids. Trimming pared 6 bases from V and 4 bases from J, leaving 16 bases between. The germline CDR1 and CDR2 sequences are SGHRS and YFSETQ. The CDR3 spells CASTSGATGYGYTF. CDR3 coding DNA: TGCGCCAGCACCTCAGGGGCCACTGGCTATGGCTACACCTTC.

The chain carries TRBV11-1 and TRBJ2-7; TRBD2 matches at 12 bases. V shed 4 bases and J 2 bases; nucleotides not matched to a gene: 0. Germline loops: CDR1 SGHAT, CDR2 FQDESV (reference sequence). CDR3 length: 14 residues. CDR3 sequence: CASSWTSGAYEQYF. The CDR3 DNA follows: TGTGCCAGCAGCTGGACTAGCGGGGCCTACGAGCAGTACTTC.

This clone was seen only a few times. CDR3 sequence: CASSVGPFLDTQYF. The CDR3 DNA sequence: TGTGCCAGCAGTGTAGGCCCTTTTCTGGATACGCAGTATTTT. The rearrangement joins TRBV6-1 to TRBJ2-3; D unresolved. The CDR3 consists of 14 residues. The germline V gene has CDR1 MNHNS and CDR2 SASEGT. Trimming removed 4 bases at V and 6 bases at J, with 14 bases between.

The chain carries TRBV5-1 and TRBJ1-3, with 9 bases aligning to TRBD1. J gave up 4 bases and V 0 bases, and 2 bases lay outside the gene matches. This CDR3 has 15 residues. Germline CDR1 and CDR2: SGHRS and YFSETQ. The CDR3 spells CASSLGTGVGNTIYF. In DNA form, the CDR3 reads TGCGCCAGCAGCTTGGGGACAGGGGTCGGAAACACCATATATTTT. Full variable domain (outside the CDR3, taken from reference TRBV5-1 and TRBJ1-3): KAGVTQTPRYLIKTRGQQVTLSCSPISGHRSVSWYQQTPGQGLQFLFEYFSETQRNKGNFPGRFSGRQFSNSRSEMNVSTLELGDSALYLCASSLGTGVGNTIYFGEGSWLTVV.

In its sample, this clone was seen a few times. The chain links TRBV6-5 to TRBJ2-1; D tentatively reads TRBD1 or TRBD2 (6 bases each). CDR1 MNHEY and CDR2 SVGAGI come from the germline V gene. The V end was cut by 8 bases, the J end by 10 bases, with 18 bases between. The CDR3 has 13 amino acids. Here the CDR3 reads CASAAVTGAEQFF. The CDR3 DNA follows: TGTGCCAGCGCCGCAGTCACGGGGGCCGAGCAGTTCTTC.

This clone was counted a few times. The V call is TRBV6-1, the J call TRBJ2-7; 8 bases fit TRBD2. J was trimmed by 2 bases and V by 2 bases; bases with no gene match: 2. CDR1 and CDR2 (germline): MNHNS, SASEGT. The CDR3 has 14 residues. CDR3 nucleotide sequence: TGTGCCAGCAGTGAACGGGGGGGACCCTACGAGCAGTACTTC. It is translated as CASSERGGPYEQYF.

This clone was counted between two and nine times. This sequence joins TRBV18 and TRBJ2-7; 8 bases are a match to TRBD1. This CDR3 contains 12 residues. The germline CDR1 and CDR2 sequences are KGHSH and LQKENI. V gave up 4 bases and J gave up 6 bases; unmatched junction bases: 2. Here the CDR3 reads CASSLDRGEQYF. Written as DNA, the CDR3 is TGTGCCAGCTCACTTGACAGGGGCGAGCAGTACTTC.